This T cell receptor (beta chain) was sequenced in a study of blood T cells in healthy people across ages (dated by TCRdb to the mid-2010s). For context, the study as a whole: Template switching captured roughly one uniquely barcoded TCR beta cDNA molecule per two T cells in model experiments. Age-related changes in TCR beta repertoire diversity were measured in the study by deep sequencing normalized with unique cDNA molecular identifiers. The donors were divided into four age groups: young (average around 17 years), middle-aged (approximately 39), aged (around 67) and long-lived (about 80). To avoid experimental bias, donors of different ages were randomly spread across the sequencing lanes. Using the same blood draw, the study looked at two additional independent replicas of 1 million unique cDNA reads for two donors, one aged 18 to 29 and the other aged 80 or older. Overall results and qualifications from the work: Estimates of total diversity from one million sequenced T cells were regarded as lower bounds and underestimates. The long-lived group showed more naive CD4+ T cells, fewer expanded clones and increased TCR diversity than the aged group, suggesting age selection. The percentage of naive T cells measured by flow cytometry correlated strongly with observed TCR beta diversity. As age increased, observed TCR beta diversity per million T cells dropped in a roughly linear way, and a significant reduction was already evident by age around 41. Since profiling was done on bulk unsorted PBMCs, naive and antigen-experienced compartments could not be conclusively compared. Because the CMV infection status of the donors was unknown, age-related changes in expanded clonotypes may potentially have been confounded.

The library was built by means of 5' RACE. The data were produced on an Illumina HiSeq 2500. A second about 7 to 12 cycle PCR used a sample-barcoded 5' primer and a J-beta primer mix. A unique molecular identifier was introduced onto each TCR beta cDNA molecule by a template-switch 5' adaptor carrying 12 random nucleotides. At least 2.5 million CDR3-containing paired-end reads were obtained from each sample. The Mint cDNA synthesis kit, primed by a TRBC-specific oligonucleotide, was used to synthesize first-strand cDNA from all RNA. All cDNA was treated with uracil-DNA glycosylase and then went through a first 18-cycle PCR with the universal primers M1SS and BC2_uni_R. The published analysis was carried out like this. For normalization, 1 million high-quality reads, each with a distinct molecular identifier, were randomly selected from each sample. Reads with shared molecular identifiers were discarded instead of being binned into consensus sequences. MiTCR, with a Q25 quality threshold and the strictest error-elimination algorithm, was used for CDR3 identification, clonotype clustering and error correction. A nonparametric unseen species model using Euler transformation provided a lower-bound estimate of total TCR beta diversity. TCRdb applied fastp at Q25 and MiXCR to the public reads, then kept only in-frame beta chains. Each record represents a unique CDR3 protein, reported with the most common genes and DNA among its rows. The authors' filters were not applied to this entry. The sample table records roughly 2 million distinct CDR3 sequences; about 50% of these occur just once. The ten largest clonotypes hold 2.1% of the sample.

This clonotype appeared a few times. The antigen it binds to is not known. Qualities for individual bases were not recorded, and no much larger clone is one base off. Systemically healthy Caucasian individuals from Russia, 39 in total and aged about 6 to 95 years, were included as donors. Around 9.8 milliliters of peripheral blood were collected from each donor into EDTA-treated Vacutainer tubes. Ficoll-Paque density-gradient centrifugation was used to isolate PBMCs, with at least 7 million obtained per sample. Total RNA, at least 5 micrograms per sample, was extracted from PBMCs with Trizol reagent. The percentages of naive CD45RAhigh/CD27high T cells were determined by flow cytometry on a PBMC aliquot from every donor. The germline V gene (reference sequence) sets CDR1 to SGHNT and CDR2 to YYREEE. The CDR3 goes from the cysteine to the phenylalanine over 15 residues. Kept here is only the CDR3 DNA, which spans 45 bases and is read in frame from base 1. The germline ends are 18 bases apart after V is trimmed by 0 bases and J by 10 bases.

The sequenced sample consisted of blood. The rearranged chain carries TRBV5-4 and TRBJ2-3; possibly the D gene is TRBD2, per 5 matching bases. The receptor's source is a middle-aged woman in good health. The DNA is as follows: TGTGCCAGCAGCTTGGGGACTCGGGGTGGATTCGCGCAGTATTTT. This is translated as CASSLGTRGGFAQYF.